In this sample, the clone carrying this TCR beta chain turned up many times. The data derive from a study of neurological immune-mediated disorders. The CDR3 is 14 amino acids. The germline CDR1 and CDR2 sequences are MNHEY and SVGEGT. V dropped 5 bases and J dropped 1; count of bases not matched to a gene: 1. Using its own MiXCR run on the 5' RACE reads, TCRdb lists one record per CDR3 protein. The sample holds about 39,000 distinct CDR3 sequences, roughly 6.9% seen once. The sample comprised CD4+ T cells from blood. This clonotype originated in a man aged 50 to 60 in good health. The rearrangement joins TRBV6-2 or TRBV6-3 to TRBJ2-1; 8 positions match TRBD1. The CDR3 protein is CASSGQGSYNEQFF. The CDR3 DNA reads as TGTGCCAGCAGTGGACAGGGATCCTACAATGAGCAGTTCTTC.